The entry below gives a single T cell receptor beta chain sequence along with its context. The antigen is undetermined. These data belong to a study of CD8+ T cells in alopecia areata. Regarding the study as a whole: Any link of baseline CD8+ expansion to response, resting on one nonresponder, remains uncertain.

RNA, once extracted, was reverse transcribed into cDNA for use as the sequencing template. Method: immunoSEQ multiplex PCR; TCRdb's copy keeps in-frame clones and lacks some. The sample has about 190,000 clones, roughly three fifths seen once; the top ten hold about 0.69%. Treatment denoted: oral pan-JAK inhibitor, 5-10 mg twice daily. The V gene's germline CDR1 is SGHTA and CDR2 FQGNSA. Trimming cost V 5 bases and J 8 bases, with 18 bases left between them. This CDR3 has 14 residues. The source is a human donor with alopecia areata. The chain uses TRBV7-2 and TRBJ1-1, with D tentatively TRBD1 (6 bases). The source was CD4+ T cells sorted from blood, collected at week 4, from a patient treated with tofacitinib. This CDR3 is CASSPRGGYREAFF. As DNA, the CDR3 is TGTGCCAGCAGCCCTAGGGGGGGGTACAGGGAAGCTTTCTTT.